These 7 T cell receptor beta chains came from one sample sequenced in a study of T cells after yellow fever vaccination (dated by TCRdb to between 2018 and 2021). This specimen's treatment or condition label, interpreted: live attenuated yellow fever vaccine strain. Library method: 5' RACE. This sample was sequenced with an Illumina NovaSeq 6000. Using fastp at Q25 and MiXCR, TCRdb reprocessed the public reads and kept productive beta chains. Records with the same CDR3 protein are collapsed into one entry carrying the most frequent genes and DNA. For this sample the table gives about 120,000 distinct CDR3 sequences, of which around 9.8% were detected only once. The top ten clones comprise about two fifths of the sample. The sample here was CD8+ T cells sorted from PBMCs, taken on the day of the yellow fever booster vaccination. All receptors come from a man younger than 35 who received the YFV17D yellow fever vaccine.

The CDR3 DNA follows: TGTGCCAGCAGCGTCCGGACCGGGGAGCTGTTTTTT. This sequence encodes CASSVRTGELFF. The chain links TRBV9 to TRBJ2-2; D ambiguous. Trimming cost V 2 bases and J 5 bases, with 4 bases left between them. Germline loops: CDR1 SGDLS, CDR2 YYNGEE. This CDR3 has 12 amino acids.

This clonotype appeared many times. The chain couples TRBV4-3 to TRBJ2-3, with 7 bases aligning to TRBD1. Germline lookup yields CDR1 LGHNA and CDR2 YSLEER. CDR3 length: 15 amino acids. After removal of 5 bases from V and 5 bases from J, the junction contained 10 bases not matched to a gene. Here the CDR3 reads CASSLQGQGEDTQYF. Here the CDR3 DNA reads TGCGCCAGCAGCTTACAGGGGCAAGGAGAAGATACGCAGTATTTT.

The J gene is TRBJ2-7, the V gene TRBV6-1; TRBD1 aligns across 8 bases. Germline V gene data show CDR1 as MNHNS and CDR2 as SASEGT. The junction had 5 bases not matched to a gene; V was cut back by 6 bases and J by 4 bases. The CDR3 has 13 amino acids. For the CDR3, the DNA is TGTGCCAGCAGAGGGAACAGGGGGTACGAGCAGTACGTC. This translates into CASRGNRGYEQYV.

The chain recombines TRBV7-8 with TRBJ1-1; no definite D call. Trimming shortened V by 5 bases and J by 4 bases, and 11 bases separated the two germline ends. The CDR3 is 13 amino acids. From germline, CDR1 is SGHVS and CDR2 FQNEAQ. The CDR3, as DNA: TGTGCCAGCAGCCCCGTTGTGGGCACTGAAGCTTTCTTT. Its protein is CASSPVVGTEAFF.

This clonotype has ten or more counts. The chain has TRBV30 and TRBJ2-1, with D unclear. CDR1 and CDR2 from the germline V gene are GTSNPN and SVGIG (reference sequence). Trimming cost V 4 bases and J 4 bases, with 14 bases left between them. CDR3 size: 14 residues. CDR3 nucleotide sequence: TGTGCCTGGACCATGACTGGTAATTACAATGAGCAGTTCTTC. It encodes CAWTMTGNYNEQFF. Full variable domain (outside the CDR3, taken from reference TRBV30 and TRBJ2-1): SQTIHQWPATLVQPVGSPLSLECTVEGTSNPNLYWYRQAAGRGLQLLFYSVGIGQISSEVPQNLSASRPQDRQFILSSKKLLLSDSGFYLCAWTMTGNYNEQFFGPGTRLTVL.

V is TRBV13 and J is TRBJ1-2; 8 bases map to TRBD1. V trimming: 5 bases; J trimming: 0 bases; junction bases outside the gene matches: 8. This CDR3 is 16 amino acids long. Germline CDR1 reads PRHDT; CDR2 reads FYEKMQ (reference sequence). The CDR3 bases are TGTGCCAGCAGCCCAGAAGGGACAGGCGCTAACTATGGCTACACCTTC. Encoded protein: CASSPEGTGANYGYTF.

Ten or more counts support this clonotype. The rearrangement links TRBV2 to TRBJ2-2; D ambiguous. Germline CDR1 and CDR2: SNHLY and FYNNEI. CDR3 size: 13 residues. V lost 3 bases, J lost 4 bases, and 6 bases lay in between. The DNA of the CDR3 is TGTGCCAGCAGTGAGGCTCGCACCGGGGAGCTGTTTTTT. Its translation is CASSEARTGELFF.